These 23 T cell receptor beta chains came from one sample sequenced in a study of blood T cell repertoires in COVID-19 (TCRdb year 2020). Libraries came from the immunoSEQ multiplex PCR assay. The source is immuneACCESS, and TCRdb retained only in-frame sequences with V and J called. Part of the clones is not carried over; for the studies checked, unresolved V genes explain less than half of this, and the remainder is unexplained. The sample contains under 120,000 clones, 69% of them found a single time. Roughly 6% of the sample comes from the top ten. Sequencing input: peripheral blood. Receptor source: a man at least 80 years old with acute or convalescent COVID-19.

The chain combines TRBV9 with TRBJ1-6, with D tentatively TRBD1 (5 bases). The ends were cut back, 3 bases at V and 4 bases at J, with 8 bases in the middle. The CDR3 extends over 14 amino acids. CDR1 is SGDLS, CDR2 YYNGEE, per germline. The CDR3 coding sequence is TGTGCCAGCAGCGCCGACAGTTATAATTCACCCCTCCACTTT. This sequence encodes CASSADSYNSPLHF.

This clone was observed once. The chain combines TRBV4-2 with TRBJ2-1; 11 bases are a match to TRBD2. Trimming at V came to 1 base and at J to 6 bases, leaving 8 bases not matched to a gene. The germline CDR1 and CDR2 sequences are LGHNA and YNFKEQ. The CDR3 consists of 17 residues. The CDR3, as DNA: TGTGCCAGCAGCCAAGGGACCGGGACTAGCGGTTCCAATGAGCAGTTCTTC. Its protein is CASSQGTGTSGSNEQFF.

For the CDR3, the DNA is TGTGCCAGCAGTTACAGTAGCGGGAGTTTTTACAATGAGCAGTTCTTC. Amino acids: CASSYSSGSFYNEQFF. The gene calls are TRBV6-2 or TRBV6-3 and TRBJ2-1, with TRBD2 identical over 9 bases. The CDR3 is 16 residues long. Trimming took 2 bases from V and 4 from J; bases not matched to a gene: 6. CDR1 is MNHEY and CDR2 is SVGEGT in the germline V gene.

As regards this clone: This same CDR3 is encoded by further DNA sequences in the sample. CDR3 in amino acids: CASSQNNEQFF. As DNA, the CDR3 is TGTGCCAGCAGCCAAAACAATGAGCAGTTCTTC. This chain joins TRBV7-2 and TRBJ2-1; no firm D call. With 5 bases removed from V and 5 bases from J, the gap between germline ends came to 4 bases. The CDR3 is 11 residues long. CDR1 and CDR2 from the germline V gene are SGHTA and FQGNSA.

The J gene is TRBJ1-5, the V gene TRBV28; D is perhaps TRBD1 (6 bases). The germline V gene encodes CDR1 MDHEN and CDR2 SYDVKM. Trimming took 6 bases from V and 0 from J, leaving 12 bases between them. This CDR3 has 15 amino acids. In DNA form, the CDR3 reads TGTGCCAGCAGCCAGGGGACCTATAGCAATCAGCCCCAGCATTTT. Translated: CASSQGTYSNQPQHF.

The chain has TRBV28 and TRBJ1-5; D remains ambiguous. Germline V gene sequence: CDR1 MDHEN, CDR2 SYDVKM. The CDR3 is 14 residues long. V lost 4 bases and J lost 1, with 8 bases in between. This CDR3 reads CASSSHVSNQPQHF. The CDR3 region has the DNA TGTGCCAGCAGTTCACACGTAAGCAATCAGCCCCAGCATTTT.

The genes are TRBV2 and TRBJ2-1; TRBD2 aligns across 9 bases. The junction had 4 bases not matched to a gene; V was cut back by 3 bases and J by 4 bases. Germline CDR1 reads SNHLY; CDR2 reads FYNNEI. The CDR3 runs 15 residues. CDR3 nucleotides: TGTGCCAGCAGTGAGGGGCTAGCGGGATACAATGAGCAGTTCTTC. Translating gives CASSEGLAGYNEQFF.

The J gene is TRBJ1-4, the V gene TRBV4-2, with unresolved D. From germline, CDR1 is LGHNA and CDR2 YNFKEQ. Trimming took 1 base from V and 0 from J, leaving 6 bases between them. The CDR3 consists of 15 residues. CDR3 nucleotides: TGTGCCAGCAGCCAAGCTTTCGCAACTAATGAAAAACTGTTTTTT. Amino acids: CASSQAFATNEKLFF.

The chain joins TRBV28 to TRBJ1-3; weak D call: TRBD1 (6 bases). V was trimmed by 7 bases and J by 0 bases, leaving 16 bases between them. The CDR3 runs to 16 residues. Germline CDR1 reads MDHEN; CDR2 reads SYDVKM. The CDR3 is CASTTGYGLSGNTIYF. As DNA, the CDR3 is TGTGCCAGCACCACAGGGTACGGGCTCTCTGGAAACACCATATATTTT.

The chain carries TRBV7-6 and TRBJ1-3; TRBD1 agrees at 9 bases. This CDR3 is 15 amino acids long. With 4 bases clipped from V and 4 bases from J, the junction kept 5 bases outside the gene matches. Germline V gene data show CDR1 as SGHVS and CDR2 as FNYEAQ. Here the CDR3 reads CASSSGTGWGNTIYF. The CDR3 DNA sequence: TGTGCCAGCAGCTCCGGGACAGGGTGGGGAAACACCATATATTTT.

The CDR3 nucleotides are TGTGCCAGCAGTGGGAGCGGGACTAGCGGGAGTAGGGGGAACGAGCAGTACTTC. Amino acid sequence: CASSGSGTSGSRGNEQYF. The chain has TRBV2 and TRBJ2-7; 14 positions match TRBD2. The CDR3 runs to 18 residues. Germline CDR1 is SNHLY and CDR2 is FYNNEI. V shed 4 bases, J shed 5 bases, and the junction held 13 bases outside the gene matches.

This chain joins TRBV28 and TRBJ2-7, with 8 bases lining up with TRBD1. This CDR3 spans 15 amino acids. V trimming: 4 bases; J trimming: 0 bases; junction bases outside the gene matches: 5. Germline-derived CDR1 and CDR2 are MDHEN and SYDVKM. The CDR3 here is CASSYQGQVSYEQYF. Written as DNA, the CDR3 is TGTGCCAGCAGTTATCAGGGACAGGTCTCCTACGAGCAGTACTTC.

This clone was recorded only once. Given a much more abundant clone one base away, this may be a read error. The chain joins TRBV9 to TRBJ1-6; D remains ambiguous. V was pared by 4 bases and J by 0 bases, with 5 bases between. The CDR3 is 14 amino acids. Per germline, CDR1 SGDLS and CDR2 YYNGEE. CDR3 sequence: CASSKSSYNSPLHF. The CDR3 DNA follows: TGTGCCAGCAGCAAGAGCTCCTATAATTCACCCCTCCACTTT.

This clone was found a few times. This chain joins TRBV18 and TRBJ1-1, with D possibly TRBD1 on 5 matching bases. Germline V CDR1 and CDR2: KGHSH, LQKENI. The CDR3 is 14 residues long. Trimming cost V 3 bases and J 5 bases, with 13 bases left between them. The CDR3 is CASSPVPGRTEAFF. The CDR3 DNA follows: TGTGCCAGCTCACCTGTTCCAGGGCGAACTGAAGCTTTCTTT.

This chain uses TRBV5-6 with TRBJ2-5; TRBD2 matches at 8 bases. The germline V gene has CDR1 SGHDT and CDR2 YYEEEE. The ends lost 6 bases at V and 4 bases at J; junction bases unmatched: 5. This CDR3 region has 13 residues. CDR3 sequence (DNA): TGTGCCAGCAAGGGACTAGTGGTAGAGACCCAGTACTTC. Its protein is CASKGLVVETQYF.

This chain links TRBV18 with TRBJ2-1, with TRBD2 matching over 12 bases. The V gene's germline CDR1 is KGHSH and CDR2 LQKENI. This CDR3 region has 14 residues. The trim removed 6 bases at V and 7 bases at J, leaving 4 bases unmatched. The CDR3 loop reads CASSRLAGENEQFF. The CDR3, as DNA: TGTGCCAGCTCTCGACTAGCGGGAGAGAATGAGCAGTTCTTC.

This chain joins TRBV10-3 and TRBJ2-3, with 9 nucleotides matching TRBD2. This CDR3 spans 15 amino acids. Germline assignment: CDR1 ENHRY and CDR2 SYGVKD. With V trimmed by 4 bases and J by 2 bases, 4 bases remained unmatched. The CDR3 here is CAISVSSGATDTQYF. DNA of the CDR3: TGTGCCATCAGTGTATCTAGCGGGGCCACAGATACGCAGTATTTT.

This clone was picked up one time. The genes are TRBV28 and TRBJ1-3, with D hard to call. Germline CDR1 MDHEN, CDR2 SYDVKM. The CDR3 extends over 16 amino acids. Trimming pared 1 base from V and 0 bases from J, leaving 10 bases between. For the CDR3, the DNA is TGTGCCAGCAGTTTATCGGGAGCCGCCTCTGGAAACACCATATATTTT. This encodes CASSLSGAASGNTIYF.

This clone has just a few counts. The rearrangement uses TRBV9 and TRBJ2-7, with 10 bases lining up with TRBD1. The V gene end was trimmed by 2 bases and the J gene end by 3 bases; junction bases not matched to a gene: 5. This CDR3 is built from 15 residues. CDR1 is SGDLS and CDR2 is YYNGEE in the germline V gene. In DNA form, the CDR3 reads TGTGCCAGCAGCGTTGGGACAGGGGTGATCTACGAGCAGTACTTC. This encodes CASSVGTGVIYEQYF.

The chain couples TRBV9 to TRBJ1-3, with no clear D. The V end lost 0 bases, the J end lost 0 bases, and 4 bases lay between the germline ends. CDR1 and CDR2 (germline): SGDLS, YYNGEE. The CDR3 totals 14 residues. CDR3 in DNA: TGTGCCAGCAGCGTAGATATCTCTGGAAACACCATATATTTT. Translating it yields CASSVDISGNTIYF.

The genes are TRBV6-6 and TRBJ2-2, with 9 bases aligning to TRBD1. The germline CDR1 and CDR2 sequences are MNHNY and SVGAGI (reference sequence). The V segment lost 5 bases and the J segment 7 bases; nucleotides outside the gene matches: 5. This CDR3 spans 14 amino acids. In nucleotides, the CDR3 is TGTGCCAGCAGTACAGGGGGCGGGTTCGGGGAGCTGTTTTTT. This sequence encodes CASSTGGGFGELFF.

The chain links TRBV6-5 to TRBJ1-1, with 8 bases matching TRBD1. CDR1 is MNHEY and CDR2 is SVGAGI in the germline V gene. The V and J ends lost 6 bases and 3 bases, in that order; junction bases with no gene match: 9. The CDR3 sequence is 15 residues long. The CDR3 DNA follows: TGTGCCAGCAGCCTCGGGACAGGTCGGGACACTGAAGCTTTCTTT. This translates into CASSLGTGRDTEAFF.

The chain carries TRBV5-4 and TRBJ2-1; tentatively, D is TRBD2 (6 bases). Germline loops: CDR1 SGHNT, CDR2 YYREEE (reference sequence). The CDR3 is made up of 15 amino acids. Trimming pared 4 bases from V and 2 bases from J, leaving 13 bases between. Here the CDR3 reads CASSTPGEAYNEQFF. DNA for the CDR3: TGTGCCAGCAGCACACCGGGAGAGGCCTACAATGAGCAGTTCTTC.